Each of the 5 T cell receptor beta chains below was sequenced from the same sample in a study of T cell responses to AZD1222 COVID-19 vaccine. The repertoire was sequenced with immunoSEQ multiplex PCR; TCRdb's copy has only in-frame clones and lacks some. The table has about 110,000 clones, around 94% seen once. Sample: peripheral blood, taken on day 0 of AZD1222 vaccination. The receptors were gathered from an adult in good health.

The chain links TRBV19 to TRBJ1-1; no definite D call. The CDR3 extends over 12 amino acids. V dropped 7 bases and J dropped 1 base, with 7 bases sitting between them. Germline CDR1 and CDR2: LNHDA and SQIVND (reference sequence). As DNA, the CDR3 is TGTGCCAGTACAGGTTGGAACACTGAAGCTTTCTTT. It translates to CASTGWNTEAFF. The variable domain in full, with the rest retrieved from reference TRBV19 and TRBJ1-1, is DGGITQSPKYLFRKEGQNVTLSCEQNLNHDAMYWYRQDPGQGLRLIYYSQIVNDFQKGDIAEGYSVSREKKESFPLTVTSAQKNPTAFYLCASTGWNTEAFFGQGTRLTVV.

This clone occurred once. This chain connects TRBV4-2 to TRBJ2-4, with 7 bases fitting TRBD2. From germline, CDR1 is LGHNA and CDR2 YNFKEQ. The trim removed 1 base at V and 6 bases at J, leaving 9 bases unmatched. The CDR3 runs 16 residues. The CDR3 nucleotides are TGTGCCAGCAGCCAAGGTCCAGCGGGGCCCGGAAACATTCAGTACTTC. Translation gives CASSQGPAGPGNIQYF.

The chain combines TRBV6-5 with TRBJ1-1, with a weak D call TRBD1 (5 bases). The CDR3 runs to 13 residues. Trimming left V 7 bases short and J 1 base short, with 10 bases between. From germline, CDR1 is MNHEY and CDR2 SVGAGI. CDR3 loop: CASILGTNTEAFF. CDR3 nucleotides: TGTGCCAGCATATTGGGGACGAACACTGAAGCTTTCTTT.

The gene calls are TRBV15 and TRBJ1-4; the D gene is possibly TRBD1 (5 bases). The germline V and J ends were trimmed by 1 base and 8 bases, with 11 bases remaining between them. The germline V gene encodes CDR1 LNHNV and CDR2 YYDKDF (reference sequence). This CDR3 comprises 14 residues. The CDR3 nucleotides read TGTGCCACCAGCAGAGTGGACACCTCGGAAAAACTGTTTTTT. This sequence encodes CATSRVDTSEKLFF.

This sequence joins TRBV5-6 and TRBJ1-3, with D possibly being TRBD1 (5 bases). This CDR3 is built from 17 residues. V gave up 2 bases and J gave up 0 bases, with 15 bases separating them. CDR1 is SGHDT and CDR2 is YYEEEE in the germline V gene. The chain's CDR3 is CASSLPTVGSSGNTIYF. CDR3 bases: TGTGCCAGCAGCTTACCGACAGTGGGGAGCTCTGGAAACACCATATATTTT.